These T cell receptor beta chains were read from a single sample in a study of blood T cell repertoires in COVID-19. Method: immunoSEQ multiplex PCR; TCRdb's copy keeps in-frame clones and lacks some. The sample includes 80,000 to 90,000 clones, roughly 90% of them seen just once. The sequencing input was peripheral blood. The receptors here all came from a man at least 80 years old with active or convalescent COVID-19. The CDR3 runs from the conserved cysteine through the conserved F or W. The order of the fields is D gene, J gene, V gene, clone size, CDR3 protein, CDR3 DNA. The D gene is left open where the match is weak. Size tells how often a clone was seen (once, few, many) or the class of an expanded clone, and some rows leave it out.

D gene: TRBD1
J gene: TRBJ1-2
V gene: TRBV28
clone size: -
CDR3 protein: CASSLTSTGNGGYTF
CDR3 DNA: TGTGCCAGCAGTTTAACCTCGACAGGGAACGGCGGCTACACCTTC

D gene: -
J gene: TRBJ1-2
V gene: TRBV10-3
clone size: -
CDR3 protein: CAITRDLLYGYTF
CDR3 DNA: TGTGCCATCACTCGGGACTTACTTTATGGCTACACCTTC

D gene: -
J gene: TRBJ2-2
V gene: TRBV4-3
clone size: -
CDR3 protein: CASSPLAAPRPGELFF
CDR3 DNA: TGCGCCAGCAGCCCCCTTGCCGCGCCGAGGCCCGGGGAGCTGTTTTTT

D gene: -
J gene: TRBJ2-7
V gene: TRBV10-3
clone size: -
CDR3 protein: CAISEPGWGDRNYEQYF
CDR3 DNA: TGTGCCATCAGTGAGCCAGGGTGGGGGGACCGTAACTACGAGCAGTACTTC

D gene: TRBD1
J gene: TRBJ1-4
V gene: TRBV4-2
clone size: -
CDR3 protein: CASSQESTRGNEKLFF
CDR3 DNA: TGTGCCAGCAGCCAAGAATCTACCAGGGGGAATGAAAAACTGTTTTTT

D gene: TRBD1
J gene: TRBJ1-2
V gene: TRBV18
clone size: once
CDR3 protein: CASSPMDRVRTNYGYTF
CDR3 DNA: TGTGCCAGCTCACCAATGGACAGGGTTCGTACTAACTATGGCTACACCTTC

D gene: TRBD1
J gene: TRBJ1-3
V gene: TRBV28
clone size: -
CDR3 protein: CASYVQGANTIYF
CDR3 DNA: TGTGCCAGTTATGTACAGGGGGCAAACACCATATATTTT

D gene: -
J gene: TRBJ1-1
V gene: TRBV3-1/TRBV3-2
clone size: -
CDR3 protein: CASSQGTVNTEAFF
CDR3 DNA: TGTGCCAGCAGCCAAGGAACAGTGAACACTGAAGCTTTCTTT

D gene: -
J gene: TRBJ1-1
V gene: TRBV6-1
clone size: -
CDR3 protein: CASSEDREGEAFF
CDR3 DNA: TGTGCCAGCAGTGAGGACAGAGAAGGGGAAGCTTTCTTT

D gene: -
J gene: TRBJ1-4
V gene: TRBV21-1
clone size: -
CDR3 protein: CASTTPGPSGKLFF
CDR3 DNA: TGTGCCAGCACCACCCCCGGACCGAGCGGAAAACTGTTTTTT

D gene: -
J gene: TRBJ1-5
V gene: TRBV7-9
clone size: -
CDR3 protein: CASSSSNSNQPQHF
CDR3 DNA: TGTGCCAGCAGCTCTTCTAATAGCAATCAGCCCCAGCATTTT

D gene: TRBD1
J gene: TRBJ1-6
V gene: TRBV30
clone size: few
CDR3 protein: CAWSRGQGRSPLHF
CDR3 DNA: TGTGCCTGGAGTCGTGGACAGGGCCGATCACCCCTCCACTTT

D gene: TRBD1
J gene: TRBJ1-5
V gene: TRBV7-2
clone size: -
CDR3 protein: CASSLSRTGDQPQHF
CDR3 DNA: TGTGCCAGCAGCTTATCCCGGACAGGGGATCAGCCCCAGCATTTT

D gene: TRBD1
J gene: TRBJ1-4
V gene: TRBV18
clone size: -
CDR3 protein: CASSQGQLATNEKLFF
CDR3 DNA: TGTGCCAGCTCACAGGGACAGTTAGCAACTAATGAAAAACTGTTTTTT

D gene: -
J gene: TRBJ2-7
V gene: TRBV2
clone size: -
CDR3 protein: CASNAANYEQYF
CDR3 DNA: TGTGCCAGCAACGCGGCGAACTACGAGCAGTACTTC

D gene: -
J gene: TRBJ2-1
V gene: TRBV9
clone size: -
CDR3 protein: CASSVGGASDEQFF
CDR3 DNA: TGTGCCAGCAGCGTAGGTGGGGCTAGCGATGAGCAGTTCTTC

D gene: -
J gene: TRBJ2-5
V gene: TRBV11-3
clone size: -
CDR3 protein: CASSPSTDQETQYF
CDR3 DNA: TGTGCCAGCAGCCCATCCACAGACCAAGAGACCCAGTACTTC

D gene: -
J gene: TRBJ2-7
V gene: TRBV2
clone size: -
CDR3 protein: CASGGGVSYEQYF
CDR3 DNA: TGTGCCAGTGGGGGGGGCGTGAGCTACGAGCAGTACTTC

D gene: -
J gene: TRBJ2-7
V gene: TRBV7-9
clone size: -
CDR3 protein: CASRRGASGDSYEQYF
CDR3 DNA: TGTGCCAGCAGACGTGGGGCATCTGGTGACTCCTACGAGCAGTACTTC

D gene: -
J gene: TRBJ1-1
V gene: TRBV5-6
clone size: many
CDR3 protein: CASSLAPGGAFF
CDR3 DNA: TGTGCCAGCAGCTTGGCCCCGGGTGGAGCTTTCTTT

D gene: -
J gene: TRBJ1-3
V gene: TRBV11-3
clone size: once
CDR3 protein: CASSLEVVWSDTIYF
CDR3 DNA: TGTGCCAGCAGCTTAGAGGTCGTCTGGTCGGACACCATATATTTT

D gene: TRBD1
J gene: TRBJ1-3
V gene: TRBV2
clone size: few
CDR3 protein: CASSLDRASGNTIYF
CDR3 DNA: TGTGCCAGCAGTTTAGACAGGGCCTCTGGAAACACCATATATTTT

D gene: -
J gene: TRBJ1-1
V gene: TRBV5-1
clone size: medium-sized
CDR3 protein: CASSGPNTEAFF
CDR3 DNA: TGCGCCAGCAGCGGGCCGAACACTGAAGCTTTCTTT

D gene: -
J gene: TRBJ1-1
V gene: TRBV15
clone size: -
CDR3 protein: CATSRDGGPYTEAFF
CDR3 DNA: TGTGCCACCAGCAGAGATGGGGGCCCTTACACTGAAGCTTTCTTT

D gene: -
J gene: TRBJ1-6
V gene: TRBV4-2
clone size: few
CDR3 protein: CASSQPTGNSPLHF
CDR3 DNA: TGTGCCAGCAGCCAACCAACAGGGAACTCACCCCTCCACTTT

D gene: TRBD2
J gene: TRBJ2-3
V gene: TRBV5-4
clone size: -
CDR3 protein: CASSLRLAGSTDTQYF
CDR3 DNA: TGTGCCAGCAGCTTGCGACTAGCGGGAAGCACAGATACGCAGTATTTT

D gene: TRBD2
J gene: TRBJ2-1
V gene: TRBV5-4
clone size: -
CDR3 protein: CASSPGTSGRGNEQFF
CDR3 DNA: TGTGCCAGCAGCCCGGGGACTAGCGGGAGAGGAAATGAGCAGTTCTTC

D gene: TRBD1
J gene: TRBJ2-2
V gene: TRBV7-9
clone size: -
CDR3 protein: CASNGAQGDTGELFF
CDR3 DNA: TGTGCCAGCAACGGGGCACAGGGGGACACCGGGGAGCTGTTTTTT

D gene: -
J gene: TRBJ1-3
V gene: TRBV5-4
clone size: -
CDR3 protein: CASSFDRGNTIYF
CDR3 DNA: TGTGCCAGCAGCTTCGACAGAGGAAACACCATATATTTT

D gene: TRBD1
J gene: TRBJ1-6
V gene: TRBV6-5
clone size: -
CDR3 protein: CASSETGEHNSPLHF
CDR3 DNA: TGTGCCAGCTCGGAGACAGGGGAACATAATTCACCCCTCCACTTT

D gene: -
J gene: TRBJ1-2
V gene: TRBV9
clone size: -
CDR3 protein: CASSVAGGAYGYTF
CDR3 DNA: TGTGCCAGCAGCGTAGCCGGGGGGGCCTATGGCTACACCTTC

D gene: TRBD2
J gene: TRBJ2-1
V gene: TRBV11-3
clone size: -
CDR3 protein: CASSQAGGAWNEQFF
CDR3 DNA: TGTGCCAGCAGCCAAGCGGGAGGGGCCTGGAATGAGCAGTTCTTC

D gene: -
J gene: TRBJ2-7
V gene: TRBV30
clone size: once
CDR3 protein: CAWSVLRGVTYEQYF
CDR3 DNA: TGTGCCTGGAGTGTGTTAAGGGGTGTCACCTACGAGCAGTACTTC

D gene: -
J gene: TRBJ1-2
V gene: TRBV28
clone size: -
CDR3 protein: CASRQDKNYGYTF
CDR3 DNA: TGTGCCAGCAGACAGGACAAGAACTATGGCTACACCTTC

D gene: -
J gene: TRBJ2-1
V gene: TRBV24-1
clone size: -
CDR3 protein: CATSASGEQFF
CDR3 DNA: TGTGCCACCAGTGCTTCGGGGGAGCAGTTCTTC

D gene: -
J gene: TRBJ1-2
V gene: TRBV5-1
clone size: -
CDR3 protein: CASRQDRVNYGYTF
CDR3 DNA: TGCGCCAGCAGACAGGACAGAGTAAACTATGGCTACACCTTC

D gene: -
J gene: TRBJ2-2
V gene: TRBV2
clone size: -
CDR3 protein: CASSESRAGELFF
CDR3 DNA: TGTGCCAGCAGTGAGTCTCGGGCCGGGGAGCTGTTTTTT

D gene: -
J gene: TRBJ1-3
V gene: TRBV3-1/TRBV3-2
clone size: -
CDR3 protein: CASSQVGTGGNTIYF
CDR3 DNA: TGTGCCAGCAGCCAAGTGGGAACAGGGGGAAACACCATATATTTT

D gene: -
J gene: TRBJ2-2
V gene: TRBV6-4
clone size: -
CDR3 protein: CASSDPYTGELFF
CDR3 DNA: TGTGCCAGCAGTGACCCATACACCGGGGAGCTGTTTTTT

D gene: TRBD1
J gene: TRBJ1-1
V gene: TRBV28
clone size: -
CDR3 protein: CASSPRWTGGTEAFF
CDR3 DNA: TGTGCCAGCAGTCCCCGATGGACAGGGGGGACTGAAGCTTTCTTT

D gene: -
J gene: TRBJ1-3
V gene: TRBV5-1
clone size: few
CDR3 protein: CASSFDSSSGNTIYF
CDR3 DNA: TGCGCCAGCAGCTTTGACTCCAGCTCTGGAAACACCATATATTTT

D gene: -
J gene: TRBJ2-2
V gene: TRBV19
clone size: -
CDR3 protein: CASRATAGGTGELFF
CDR3 DNA: TGTGCCAGTAGAGCCACTGCAGGAGGCACCGGGGAGCTGTTTTTT

D gene: TRBD1
J gene: TRBJ2-1
V gene: TRBV28
clone size: few
CDR3 protein: CAVRGRDEQFF
CDR3 DNA: TGTGCCGTCAGGGGGCGCGATGAGCAGTTCTTC

D gene: TRBD2
J gene: TRBJ2-3
V gene: TRBV5-1
clone size: once
CDR3 protein: CASSLAGVSTDTQYF
CDR3 DNA: TGCGCCAGCAGCTTAGCGGGAGTGAGCACAGATACGCAGTATTTT

D gene: TRBD1
J gene: TRBJ1-6
V gene: TRBV9
clone size: -
CDR3 protein: CASSAGQAIYNSPLHF
CDR3 DNA: TGTGCCAGCAGCGCCGGACAGGCCATCTATAATTCACCCCTCCACTTT

D gene: TRBD2
J gene: TRBJ2-7
V gene: TRBV9
clone size: -
CDR3 protein: CASSVALAATSYEQYF
CDR3 DNA: TGTGCCAGCAGCGTAGCACTAGCGGCAACATCCTACGAGCAGTACTTC

D gene: -
J gene: TRBJ1-5
V gene: TRBV18
clone size: -
CDR3 protein: CASSPPGGVSSNQPQHF
CDR3 DNA: TGTGCCAGCTCACCACCCGGGGGGGTTTCTAGCAATCAGCCCCAGCATTTT

D gene: TRBD1
J gene: TRBJ1-5
V gene: TRBV5-1
clone size: -
CDR3 protein: CASSLVPGEGQQGSNQPQHF
CDR3 DNA: TGCGCCAGCAGCTTGGTACCCGGCGAAGGGCAACAGGGGAGCAATCAGCCCCAGCATTTT

D gene: -
J gene: TRBJ1-1
V gene: TRBV19
clone size: -
CDR3 protein: CASSVSGGTEAFF
CDR3 DNA: TGTGCCAGTAGTGTCTCCGGGGGCACTGAAGCTTTCTTT

D gene: -
J gene: TRBJ2-7
V gene: TRBV6-2/TRBV6-3
clone size: -
CDR3 protein: CASSYSRGIENEQYF
CDR3 DNA: TGTGCCAGCAGTTACTCGAGGGGGATCGAGAACGAGCAGTACTTC

D gene: TRBD1
J gene: TRBJ1-4
V gene: TRBV5-1
clone size: -
CDR3 protein: CASSLAGAGGGNEKLFF
CDR3 DNA: TGCGCCAGCAGCTTGGCCGGCGCAGGGGGTGGTAATGAAAAACTGTTTTTT

D gene: TRBD1
J gene: TRBJ1-6
V gene: TRBV9
clone size: -
CDR3 protein: CASSATGGNSPLHF
CDR3 DNA: TGTGCCAGCAGCGCGACAGGGGGGAATTCACCCCTCCACTTT